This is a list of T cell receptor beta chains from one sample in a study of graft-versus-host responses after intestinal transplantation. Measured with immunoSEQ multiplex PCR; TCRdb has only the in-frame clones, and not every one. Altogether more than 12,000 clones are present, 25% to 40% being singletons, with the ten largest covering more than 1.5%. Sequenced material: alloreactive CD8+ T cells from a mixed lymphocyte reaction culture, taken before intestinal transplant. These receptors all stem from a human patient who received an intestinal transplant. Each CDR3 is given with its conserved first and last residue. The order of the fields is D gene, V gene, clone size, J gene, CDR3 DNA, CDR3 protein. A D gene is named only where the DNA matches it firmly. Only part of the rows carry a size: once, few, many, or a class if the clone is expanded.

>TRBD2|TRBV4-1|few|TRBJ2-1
TGCGCCAGCAGCCAAGAGCCAGCGGGGGGTGAGCAGTTCTTC
CASSQEPAGGEQFF
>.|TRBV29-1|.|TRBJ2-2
TGCAGCGTTGATGGGGGGATCACCGGGGAGCTGTTTTTT
CSVDGGITGELFF
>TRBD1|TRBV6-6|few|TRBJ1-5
TGTGCCAGCAGTGGGGACAGGGGAGGGGGTCAGCCCCAGCATTTT
CASSGDRGGGQPQHF
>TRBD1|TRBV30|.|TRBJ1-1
TGTGCCTGGACCTGGAATACAGGGGGCTCTGAAGCTTTCTTT
CAWTWNTGGSEAFF
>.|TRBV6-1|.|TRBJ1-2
TGTGCCAGCAGTGAATACAGGGAGAACTATGGCTACACCTTC
CASSEYRENYGYTF
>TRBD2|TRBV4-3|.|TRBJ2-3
TGCGCCAGCAGCCAAGATCGGGGACTAGCGGGGCTCGGGGATACGCAGTATTTT
CASSQDRGLAGLGDTQYF
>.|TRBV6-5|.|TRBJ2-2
TGTGCCAGCAGTTACGGACTAAACACCGGGGAGCTGTTTTTT
CASSYGLNTGELFF
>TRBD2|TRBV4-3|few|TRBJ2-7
TGCGCCAGCAGCCAATTCGCGGGGGGGTCCTACGAGCAGTACTTC
CASSQFAGGSYEQYF
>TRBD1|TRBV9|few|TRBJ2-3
TGTGCCAGCAGCGCATTACAGGGGTACACAGATACGCAGTATTTT
CASSALQGYTDTQYF
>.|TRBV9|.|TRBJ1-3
TGTGCCAGCAGCCTAAACAGAGGAAACACCATATATTTT
CASSLNRGNTIYF
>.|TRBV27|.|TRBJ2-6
TGTGCCAGCAGTTTGGCAGGGTTCGGGGCCAACGTCCTGACTTTC
CASSLAGFGANVLTF
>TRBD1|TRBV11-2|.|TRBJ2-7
TGTGCCAGCAGCTCCGGGACAGGGGTCGAGCAGTACTTC
CASSSGTGVEQYF
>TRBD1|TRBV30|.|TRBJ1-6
TGTGCCTGGGGACCGGGACAGGGAGGTTCACCCCTCCACTTT
CAWGPGQGGSPLHF
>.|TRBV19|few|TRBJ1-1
TGTGCCAGTAGTATAGGCGGGACGGTAAACACTGAAGCTTTCTTT
CASSIGGTVNTEAFF
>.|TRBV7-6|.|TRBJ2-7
TGTGCCAGCAGCTTAGGAGGAGGTCCAGGGGACGAGCAGTACTTC
CASSLGGGPGDEQYF
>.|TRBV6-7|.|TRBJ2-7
TGTGCCAGCAGTTACTCGCGGCGGGGTCTCGACTACGAGCAGTACTTC
CASSYSRRGLDYEQYF
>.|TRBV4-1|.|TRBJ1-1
TGCGCCAGCAGCCAAGGGAAGCAGGGGTGGAACACTGAAGCTTTCTTT
CASSQGKQGWNTEAFF
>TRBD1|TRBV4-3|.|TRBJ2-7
TGCGCCAGCAGCCAAGATAGGACAGGGGGTTACGAGCAGTACTTC
CASSQDRTGGYEQYF
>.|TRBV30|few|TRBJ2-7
TGTGCCTGGAAACTCCAATACGAGCAGTACTTC
CAWKLQYEQYF
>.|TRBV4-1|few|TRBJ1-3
TGCGCCAGCAGCCAGGCAGTTGGAAACACCATATATTTT
CASSQAVGNTIYF
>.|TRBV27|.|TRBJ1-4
TGTGCCAGCAGTCCCTGGGGGCCAAGTGAAAAACTGTTTTTT
CASSPWGPSEKLFF
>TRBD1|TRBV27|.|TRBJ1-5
TGTGCCAGCAGGAGGGGACAGTCAAATCAGCCCCAGCATTTT
CASRRGQSNQPQHF
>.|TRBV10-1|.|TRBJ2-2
TGCGCCAGCAGTGGCACAACCACCGGGGAGCTGTTTTTT
CASSGTTTGELFF
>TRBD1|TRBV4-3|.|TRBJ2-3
TGCGCCAGCAGCCACGCGACAGGGAGCACAGATACGCAGTATTTT
CASSHATGSTDTQYF
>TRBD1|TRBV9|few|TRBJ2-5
TGTGCCAGCAGCGCATCATTGACAGGGGAGGAGGAGACCCAGTACTTC
CASSASLTGEEETQYF
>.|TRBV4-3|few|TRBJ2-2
TGCGCCAGCAGCCAGGAGGCCTCTGCCCAGGACACCGGGGAGCTGTTTTTT
CASSQEASAQDTGELFF
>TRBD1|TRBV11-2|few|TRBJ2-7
TGTGCCAGCAGCTCCTACCCCGGACAGGCCTACGAGCAGTACTTC
CASSSYPGQAYEQYF
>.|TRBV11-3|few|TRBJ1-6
TGTGCCAGCAGCTCCGGAGGGGTTCTCCTCCACTTT
CASSSGGVLLHF
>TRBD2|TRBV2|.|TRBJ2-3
TGTGCCAGCACGGGGGGTTCCACGACAGATACGCAGTATTTT
CASTGGSTTDTQYF
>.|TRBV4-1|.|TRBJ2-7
TGCGCCAGCAGCCAACAGTTTTCGGGGGTGAACGAGCAGTACTTC
CASSQQFSGVNEQYF
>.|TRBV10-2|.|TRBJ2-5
TGCGCCAGCAGTGGCGAGGGACCAGGGGACACCACTTCCGAGACCCAGTACTTC
CASSGEGPGDTTSETQYF
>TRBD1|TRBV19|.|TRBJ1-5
TGTGCCAGTAGACCCGACAGGGGACACAATCAGCCCCAGCATTTT
CASRPDRGHNQPQHF
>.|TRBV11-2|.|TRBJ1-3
TGTGCCAGCAGCTTATCAGTCGCCCCTGCCAACACCATATATTTT
CASSLSVAPANTIYF
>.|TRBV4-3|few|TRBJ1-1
TGCGCCAGCAGCCAAGATGGCAGGGGAAACACTGAAGCTTTCTTT
CASSQDGRGNTEAFF
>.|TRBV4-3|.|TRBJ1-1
TGCGCCAGCAGCCAAGATCCAATGAACACTGAAGCTTTCTTT
CASSQDPMNTEAFF
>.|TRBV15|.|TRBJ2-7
TGTGCCACCAGCAACAGGGACCTTTCCTACGAGCAGTACTTC
CATSNRDLSYEQYF
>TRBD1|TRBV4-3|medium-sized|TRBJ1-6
TGCGCCAGCAGCCAAACACGGACAGGCCCAAGCTCCTATAATTCACCCCTCCACTTT
CASSQTRTGPSSYNSPLHF
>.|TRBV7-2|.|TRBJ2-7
TGTGCCAGCAGCCCAGGGGGGTTCCGGGGTGAAGAGCAGTACTTC
CASSPGGFRGEEQYF
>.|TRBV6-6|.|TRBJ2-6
TGTGCCAGCAGTTACATCGGGGCTGGGGCCAACGTCCTGACTTTC
CASSYIGAGANVLTF
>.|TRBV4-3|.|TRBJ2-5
TGCGCCAGCAGCCAAGATGGAGGGGGCGAGACCCAGTACTTC
CASSQDGGGETQYF
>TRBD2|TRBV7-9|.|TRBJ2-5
TGTGCCAGCGGTTCTAGCGGGGCCCAAGAGACCCAGTACTTC
CASGSSGAQETQYF
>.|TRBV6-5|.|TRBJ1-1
TGTGCCAGCAGTTACATGGGACTCACTGAAGCTTTCTTT
CASSYMGLTEAFF
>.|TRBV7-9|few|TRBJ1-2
TGTGCCAGCAGCTTAGGGCAGTCTAACTATGGCTACACCTTC
CASSLGQSNYGYTF
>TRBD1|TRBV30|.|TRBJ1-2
TGTGCCGCAAGTACAGGGGAAGACGCCTATGGCTACACCTTC
CAASTGEDAYGYTF
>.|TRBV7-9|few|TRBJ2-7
TGTGCCAGCAGCTCTCCAACCGGGACTTACGAGCAGTACTTC
CASSSPTGTYEQYF
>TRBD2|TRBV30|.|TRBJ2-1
TGTGCTGGGGGGGGATTTGACTCCTACAATGAGCAGTTCTTC
CAGGGFDSYNEQFF
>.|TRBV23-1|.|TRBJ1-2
TGCGCCAGCAGTCCCAGGAATTTTAGCTATGGCTACACCTTC
CASSPRNFSYGYTF
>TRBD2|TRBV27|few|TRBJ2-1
TGTGCCAGCACCGGAGTAGGACTAGCGGGATATAGCTCCTACAATGAGCAGTTCTTC
CASTGVGLAGYSSYNEQFF
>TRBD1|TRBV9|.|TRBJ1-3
TGTGCCAGCCATTTAAAAAAGTGGTCAGGGGGCTTATACGGGAATGGAAACACCATATATTTT
CASHLKKWSGGLYGNGNTIYF
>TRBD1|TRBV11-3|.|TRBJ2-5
TGTGCCAGCAGGTGGACAGGGGCAGAGACCCAGTACTTC
CASRWTGAETQYF
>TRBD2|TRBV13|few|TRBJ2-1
TGTGCCAGCAGCTTGGCTAGCGGAGCGGGGGCCTTAAAGTTCTTC
CASSLASGAGALKFF
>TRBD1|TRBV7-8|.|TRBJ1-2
TGTGCCAGCAGCTCAACAGGGGACTATGGCTACACCTTC
CASSSTGDYGYTF